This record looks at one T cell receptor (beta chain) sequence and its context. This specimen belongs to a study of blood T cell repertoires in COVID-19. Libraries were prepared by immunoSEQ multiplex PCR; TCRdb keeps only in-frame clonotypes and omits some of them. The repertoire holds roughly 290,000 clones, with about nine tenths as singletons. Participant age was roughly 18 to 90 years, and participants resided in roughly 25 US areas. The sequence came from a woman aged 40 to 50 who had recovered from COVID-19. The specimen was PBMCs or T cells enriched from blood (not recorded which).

CDR3 nucleotide sequence: TGTGCCAGTAGTGAGGCTGGGGCACCCCCACTCTATGGCTACACCTTC. Its translation: CASSEAGAPPLYGYTF. V and J are TRBV19 and TRBJ1-2; D possibly corresponds to TRBD1 (5 bases). The CDR3 sequence is 16 residues long. V was trimmed by 5 bases and J by 4 bases, leaving 20 bases between them. Germline values: CDR1 LNHDA, CDR2 SQIVND (reference sequence).